This T cell receptor (beta chain) was sequenced during a study of shared clonotypes between healthy human individuals. CD8 cells classed as naive were CD45RO-negative and positively selected for CCR7, excluding terminally differentiated effector memory CD45RA+ cells. The method was immunoSEQ multiplex PCR; TCRdb's version includes in-frame clones alone and lacks a portion of them. The repertoire consists of 1.5 million to 2.5 million clones, with about 95% occurring once and the leading ten covering under 1.5%. V lost 2 bases to trimming and J lost 3 bases; unmatched junction nucleotides: 8. This CDR3 contains 17 residues. Germline CDR1 MGHRA, CDR2 YSYEKL.

The source material was naive CD8+ T cells sorted from blood. The sequence came from a man younger than 35 in good health. J is TRBJ2-3 and V is TRBV4-1, with 10 bases matching TRBD2. CDR3 protein: CASSQTLAGGQTDTQYF. CDR3 coding DNA: TGCGCCAGCAGCCAAACTTTAGCGGGGGGCCAAACAGATACGCAGTATTTT.